This T cell receptor beta chain was profiled in a study of early T cells in non-severe SARS-CoV-2 infection. Study context: Chains stayed unpaired after sequencing of bulk RNA from unsorted whole blood.

The CDR3 runs 14 residues. With 0 bases removed from V and 5 bases from J, the gap between germline ends came to 10 bases. Germline CDR1 and CDR2: WNHNN and SYGVQD (reference sequence). The table lists this clonotype with a few counts. The antigen remains unidentified. General study results and limits: CD4 and private specificities were missed by VDJdb matching, which favored anti-spike CD8 responses.

Separate cDNA molecules each had unique molecular identifiers attached to them. TCRdb itself ran the 5' RACE reads through MiXCR, one entry per CDR3 protein. The sample has tens of thousands of distinct CDR3 sequences; 5.4% are singletons. The material sequenced was whole blood, taken at baseline. This clonotype was obtained from an adult who was a healthcare worker with PCR-confirmed SARS-CoV-2 infection or an uninfected control (not recorded which). The chain is built from TRBV10-1 and TRBJ2-5; unclear D gene. DNA for the CDR3: TGCGCCAGCAGTGAGTCGGCAATCCGGGAGACCCAGTACTTC. It is translated as CASSESAIRETQYF.